Each of the 3 T cell receptor beta chains below was sequenced from the same sample in a study of blood T cell repertoires in COVID-19. Data came from immunoSEQ multiplex PCR; TCRdb stores just in-frame clones and leaves some out. Found here are under 300,000 clones, around 91% of them singletons; the top ten hold 2.1%. The sequenced material came from peripheral blood. These receptors were obtained from a woman aged 60-75 years with COVID-19, enrolled during active disease.

This chain joins TRBV5-1 and TRBJ2-7; a possible D gene is TRBD1 (6 bases). Germline-derived CDR1 and CDR2 are SGHRS and YFSETQ. V lost 1 base, J lost 3 bases, and 11 bases lay in between. This CDR3 has 14 amino acids. The CDR3: CASSLSTGSYEQYF. CDR3 nucleotides: TGCGCCAGCAGCTTGTCGACAGGAAGCTACGAGCAGTACTTC.

The rearrangement links TRBV30 to TRBJ2-7; 8 nucleotides line up with TRBD1. Germline V gene lookup returns CDR1 GTSNPN and CDR2 SVGIG (reference sequence). The CDR3 is 12 residues long. With 5 bases clipped from V and 9 bases from J, the junction kept 9 bases outside the gene matches. The CDR3 DNA reads as TGTGCCTGGTCGGCTACAGGGGGTTGGCAGTACTTC. It is translated as CAWSATGGWQYF.

V and J are TRBV14 and TRBJ1-2; TRBD1 might be the D (5 bases). CDR1 and CDR2 (germline): SGHDN, FVKESK. This CDR3 contains 17 residues. V dropped 3 bases and J dropped 6 bases, with 23 bases sitting between them. CDR3 coding DNA: TGTGCCAGCAGCCAGCGATTGTCTGGGCAGGGACTGGATGGCTACACCTTC. This encodes CASSQRLSGQGLDGYTF.